The next 13 T cell receptor beta chains were all read from a single sample in a study of identical twins. TCRdb reprocessed the 5' RACE reads with MiXCR, giving one entry per CDR3 protein. The profile shows fewer than 650,000 distinct CDR3 sequences, roughly 9.9% of them singletons. These data were also filed under a second study, of yellow fever vaccine responses in identical twins.

Source material: PBMCs. The receptors derive from a woman between 18 and 29 years old in good health.

This clonotype was found many times. CDR3: CASSFTGDEQYF. For the CDR3, the DNA is TGCGCCAGCAGCTTTACAGGGGACGAGCAGTACTTC. V and J are TRBV5-1 and TRBJ2-7, with 7 bases identical to TRBD1. The CDR3 totals 12 residues. Per germline, CDR1 SGHRS and CDR2 YFSETQ. Germline trimming cut 2 bases from V and 5 bases from J; bases unmatched to any gene: 1.

This clonotype appeared a few times. The V call is TRBV15, the J call TRBJ2-5, with D tentatively TRBD2 (5 bases). Deletions cut 1 base from V and 4 bases from J, with 10 bases between. Germline V gene lookup returns CDR1 LNHNV and CDR2 YYDKDF (reference sequence). There are 14 residues in the CDR3. The CDR3 loop reads CATSRAGSGETQYF. Written as DNA, the CDR3 is TGTGCCACCAGCAGAGCGGGATCTGGAGAGACCCAGTACTTC.

This clonotype came up many times. The chain has TRBV12-3 or TRBV12-4 and TRBJ1-1; D unresolved. Trimming took 10 bases from V and 7 from J, leaving 4 bases between them. This CDR3 contains 8 residues. DNA of the CDR3: TGTGCCATCATTGAAGCTTTCTTT. Its protein product is CAIIEAFF.

To note about this clonotype: Mismatch with germline at one junction end may stem from a read error. The chain has TRBV6-5 and TRBJ1-3; D ambiguous. The CDR3 is 15 residues long. Germline CDR1 MNHEY, CDR2 SVGAGI. CDR3 residues: CASSYSAASGNTIHF. The CDR3 DNA sequence: TGTGCCAGCAGTTACTCCGCAGCCTCTGGAAACACCATACATTTT.

The chain uses TRBV7-6 and TRBJ2-5, with TRBD1 identical over 7 bases. Germline V gives CDR1 SGHVS, CDR2 FNYEAQ. CDR3 length: 15 residues. The V segment lost 5 bases and the J segment 3 bases; nucleotides outside the gene matches: 9. CDR3 sequence: CASSQRWDSKETQYF. The CDR3 DNA sequence: TGTGCCAGCAGCCAAAGATGGGACAGCAAAGAGACCCAGTACTTC.

This clonotype was observed a handful of times. The chain employs TRBV7-9 and TRBJ1-1, with no clear D. V gave up 5 bases and J gave up 4 bases, with 14 bases separating them. The CDR3 is 14 amino acids. Looked up from germline, CDR1 is SEHNR and CDR2 is FQNEAQ (reference sequence). The CDR3 sequence is CASSPPNGVTEAFF. The CDR3 DNA reads as TGTGCCAGCAGCCCCCCCAATGGGGTCACTGAAGCTTTCTTT.

This clonotype has a handful of counts. V is TRBV20-1 and J is TRBJ2-7; D might be TRBD1 (5 bases). The CDR3 has 16 amino acids. Trimming stripped 0 bases from V and 6 bases from J, with 21 bases between. Germline CDR1 DFQATT, CDR2 SNEGSKA (reference sequence). The CDR3 spells CSARDQWEQVGLEQYF. CDR3 bases: TGCAGTGCTAGAGATCAATGGGAACAGGTTGGTCTCGAGCAGTACTTC.

This clonotype was seen ten or more times. The chain joins TRBV28 to TRBJ1-1; D is unresolved. The germline V and J ends were trimmed by 7 bases and 0 bases, with 12 bases remaining between them. Germline V gene lookup returns CDR1 MDHEN and CDR2 SYDVKM. This CDR3 region has 14 residues. The CDR3 region has the DNA TGTGCCAGCACCCCAGTACGAGTGAACACTGAAGCTTTCTTT. Amino acids: CASTPVRVNTEAFF.

This clonotype was counted at least ten times. The chain joins TRBV20-1 to TRBJ1-1; no reliable D call. CDR1 and CDR2 from the germline V gene are DFQATT and SNEGSKA (reference sequence). Trimming removed 5 bases at V and 10 bases at J, with 20 bases between. The CDR3 consists of 13 residues. This CDR3 is CSAGSEGGRLAFF. The DNA of the CDR3 is TGCAGTGCTGGGTCAGAGGGTGGGAGATTAGCTTTCTTT.

The chain is built from TRBV12-3 or TRBV12-4 and TRBJ2-2; TRBD2 aligns across 9 bases. This CDR3 is built from 15 residues. Trimming took 8 bases from V and 0 from J; bases not matched to a gene: 4. This CDR3 is CASGGLAPNTGELFF. CDR3 in DNA: TGTGCCAGCGGGGGACTAGCTCCGAACACCGGGGAGCTGTTTTTT.

This clonotype was detected only a few times. This chain connects TRBV6-2 or TRBV6-3 to TRBJ2-1; D might be TRBD1 (6 bases). V lost 0 bases and J lost 8, with 11 bases in between. The CDR3 contains 14 residues. Germline CDR1 is MNHEY and CDR2 is SVGEGT. CDR3 sequence: CASSYSTGLDEQFF. The CDR3 region has the DNA TGTGCCAGCAGTTACTCAACAGGGTTGGATGAGCAGTTCTTC.

This clonotype was seen more than once but under ten times. The V call is TRBV20-1, the J call TRBJ2-7; 8 positions agree with TRBD2. This CDR3 spans 17 amino acids. Unmatched junction bases numbered 12, after V lost 0 bases and J lost 2 bases. CDR1 DFQATT and CDR2 SNEGSKA come from the germline V gene (reference sequence). In nucleotides, the CDR3 is TGCAGTGCTAGAGATTGGAGCGGGGTAGCGGGGCCCTACGAGCAGTACTTC. This codes for CSARDWSGVAGPYEQYF.

A few counts support this clonotype. V usage is TRBV2 and J usage is TRBJ2-4; the D gene could be TRBD1 or TRBD2 (5 bases each). CDR3 length equals 11 residues. The germline V gene has CDR1 SNHLY and CDR2 FYNNEI. V lost 8 bases and J lost 8, with 10 bases in between. For the CDR3, the DNA is TGTGCCAGCGGGCTGGGGGACATTCAGTACTTC. This codes for CASGLGDIQYF.